These T cell receptor beta chains were read from a single sample in a study of blood T cell repertoires in COVID-19. The data were produced by immunoSEQ multiplex PCR, yet TCRdb's version contains in-frame clones alone and is incomplete. The sample consists of 70,000 to 95,000 clones, 60% to 80% of them appearing once. The specimen was peripheral blood. The receptor set was obtained from a man aged 55-75 years with COVID-19, enrolled during active disease. Both conserved end residues are part of each CDR3. D genes are given only for firm matches. For some rows the clone size is stated as once, few or many, or as a class when expanded; others skip it.

TRBJ1-1,TRBV19,-,-,TGTGCCAGTACTAACGGGGGGTACGACACTGAAGCTTTCTTT,CASTNGGYDTEAFF
TRBJ2-6,TRBV5-5,-,TRBD1,TGTGCCAGTGTGGCCGGGACAGTGCCTTCTGGGGCCAACGTCCTGACTTTC,CASVAGTVPSGANVLTF
TRBJ2-7,TRBV6-5,-,TRBD1,TGTGCCAGCAGAATACAGGGGTACGAAGGTGGGGAGCAGTACTTC,CASRIQGYEGGEQYF
TRBJ2-3,TRBV5-1,-,-,TGCGCCAGCAGCTTGGCCCCCAATACGCAGTATTTT,CASSLAPNTQYF
TRBJ1-5,TRBV7-9,-,-,TGTGCCAGCAGCTTACAGGGGAGTCAGCCCCAGCATTTT,CASSLQGSQPQHF
TRBJ2-2,TRBV9,-,-,TGTGCCAGCAGCGCTCAGGTATCCACCGGGGAGCTGTTTTTT,CASSAQVSTGELFF
TRBJ2-3,TRBV11-3,-,-,TGTGCCAGCAGCTCGGGGTCGGGGAACACAGATACGCAGTATTTT,CASSSGSGNTDTQYF
TRBJ1-1,TRBV6-6,few,TRBD1,TGTGCCAGCAGTTACCTAGGACAGGGGAAAACTGAAGCTTTCTTT,CASSYLGQGKTEAFF
TRBJ2-2,TRBV18,-,TRBD1,TGTGCCAGCTCCAAGGACAGGGAGCGCACCGGGGAGCTGTTTTTT,CASSKDRERTGELFF
TRBJ1-4,TRBV15,-,TRBD1,TGTGCCGCGTCCTCGGGGGGGACAGCAACTAATGAAAAACTGTTTTTT,CAASSGGTATNEKLFF
TRBJ1-6,TRBV7-9,-,TRBD1,TGTGCCAGCAGCCCGTCGGGACAGGCTAATTCACCCCTCCACTTT,CASSPSGQANSPLHF
TRBJ2-3,TRBV5-4,-,-,TGTGCCAGCAGCTTAGCGAGCACAGATACGCAGTATTTT,CASSLASTDTQYF
TRBJ2-1,TRBV2,-,-,TGTGCCAGCACTGGACTTCTTGAGCAGTTCTTC,CASTGLLEQFF
TRBJ1-1,TRBV5-1,-,TRBD1,TGCGCCAGCAGCTTGAGCGGACAGGCATACGAAGCTTTCTTT,CASSLSGQAYEAFF
TRBJ1-5,TRBV3-1/TRBV3-2,-,-,TGTGCCAGCAGCCAAGGAGGATTCAATCAGCCCCAGCATTTT,CASSQGGFNQPQHF
TRBJ1-5,TRBV2,-,-,TGTGCCAGCAGTGGTGGGGGGGCAGGGTTGTACAATCAGCCCCAGCATTTT,CASSGGGAGLYNQPQHF
TRBJ2-7,TRBV2,-,-,TGTGCCAGCAGGGTGGAGAGTTTAAGCTCCTACGAGCAGTACTTC,CASRVESLSSYEQYF
TRBJ2-3,TRBV14,-,-,TGTGCCAGCAGCCGCCGACAGACGAGCACAGATACGCAGTATTTT,CASSRRQTSTDTQYF
TRBJ1-6,TRBV6-5,few,-,TGTGCCAGCAGTTACACCGGGACACCGAATTCACCCCTCCACTTT,CASSYTGTPNSPLHF
TRBJ2-3,TRBV5-4,once,TRBD2,TGTGCCAGCAGCTTGAAAAGCGGGGTGGTAGATACGCAGTATTTT,CASSLKSGVVDTQYF
TRBJ2-5,TRBV6-5,-,TRBD2,TGTGCCACTCTGACTAGCGGGGGGGCAGAGACCCAGTACTTC,CATLTSGGAETQYF
TRBJ1-1,TRBV7-3,few,TRBD1,TGTGCCAGCAGCCCTCAGGGGGACACTGAAGCTTTCTTT,CASSPQGDTEAFF
TRBJ1-1,TRBV30,-,TRBD1,TGTGCCTGGAGTAACGGGGACAGACCGAACACTGAAGCTTTCTTT,CAWSNGDRPNTEAFF
TRBJ2-7,TRBV5-1,-,TRBD2,TGCGCCAGCGCCGGGGGGACCCCCTACGAGCAGTACTTC,CASAGGTPYEQYF
TRBJ2-7,TRBV5-1,-,TRBD2,TGCGCCAGCAGTCGGACTAGCGGTTGGGACGAGCAGTACTTC,CASSRTSGWDEQYF
TRBJ2-2,TRBV24-1,-,-,TGTGCCACCAGCTCGCGGGGCAACACCGGGGAGCTGTTTTTT,CATSSRGNTGELFF